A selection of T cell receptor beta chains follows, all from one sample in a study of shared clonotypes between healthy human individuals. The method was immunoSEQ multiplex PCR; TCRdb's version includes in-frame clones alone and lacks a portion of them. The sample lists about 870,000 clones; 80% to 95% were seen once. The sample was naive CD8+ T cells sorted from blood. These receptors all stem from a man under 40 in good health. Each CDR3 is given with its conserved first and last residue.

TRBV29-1,CSVAVQGANEQFF
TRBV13,CASSLGQDYNEQFF
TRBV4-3,CASSQDIGSLPREQYF
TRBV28,CASSLMGAGYTIYF
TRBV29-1,CSVDGGPYEQYF
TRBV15,CATSRDLFSGSHEQYF
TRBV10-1,CASSAGGSSYNEQFF
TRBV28,CASSLLDASYEQYF
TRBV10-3,CAIRDSKETQYF
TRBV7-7,CASSLGGSAGELFF
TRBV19,CASGWTGIEEKLFF
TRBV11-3,CASSPDRGREQYF
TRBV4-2,CASSQADIILTDTQYF
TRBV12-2,CASRLDGTGGSYEQFF
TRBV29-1,CSAQASDRVWNEQFF
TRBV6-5,CASSYGRGQPGGEQYF
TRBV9,CASSTTGGETQYF
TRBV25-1,CASSGLQGQETQYF
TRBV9,CASSVESHREKLFF
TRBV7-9,CASRTYTGELFF